These 16 T cell receptor beta chains were sequenced from one sample in a study of cytomegalovirus exposure and HLA in healthy donors. It was with 60 Vbeta and 13 Jbeta primers that the PCR ran. Here immunoSEQ multiplex PCR was the method, and the copy in TCRdb shows in-frame clones only, minus some. Seen here are some 180,000 clones, 77% observed once, and the top ten hold roughly 1.4%. Sample: PBMCs. The receptors here all came from a man in his late teens or twenties in good health and CMV-seronegative.

The V call is TRBV6-4, the J call TRBJ2-1; TRBD2 aligns across 9 bases. CDR1 and CDR2 from the germline V gene are MRHNA and SNTAGT. The junction had 6 bases not matched to a gene; V was cut back by 2 bases and J by 4 bases. This CDR3 spans 16 amino acids. CDR3 sequence reads: CASSDQSSGTYNEQFF. The CDR3 nucleotides read TGTGCCAGCAGTGACCAGTCTAGCGGGACATACAATGAGCAGTTCTTC.

The CDR3 protein is CASSVGWSQPQHF. The CDR3 DNA is TGTGCCAGCAGCGTAGGGTGGAGTCAGCCCCAGCATTTT. This sequence joins TRBV9 and TRBJ1-5; D call uncertain. Trimming left V 0 bases short and J 6 bases short, with 7 bases between. The CDR3 consists of 13 residues. Germline lookup yields CDR1 SGDLS and CDR2 YYNGEE.

The chain employs TRBV11-2 and TRBJ1-1, with TRBD1 matching over 9 bases. The V segment lost 2 bases and the J segment 4 bases; nucleotides outside the gene matches: 2. Germline CDR1 is SGHAT and CDR2 is FQNNGV. The CDR3 sequence is 14 residues long. The CDR3 DNA sequence: TGTGCCAGCAGCTTACAGACAGGGGGCACTGAAGCTTTCTTT. It yields the protein CASSLQTGGTEAFF. The full variable domain, with the rest looked up from reference TRBV11-2 and TRBJ1-1, is EAGVAQSPRYKIIEKRQSVAFWCNPISGHATLYWYQQILGQGPKLLIQFQNNGVVDDSQLPKDRFSAERLKGVDSTLKIQPAKLEDSAVYLCASSLQTGGTEAFFGQGTRLTVV.

The sample holds a few counts of this clone. The rearrangement joins TRBV19 to TRBJ2-2, with TRBD2 matching over 8 bases. The trim removed 7 bases at V and 6 bases at J, leaving 10 bases unmatched. Germline values: CDR1 LNHDA, CDR2 SQIVND (reference sequence). This CDR3 is built from 15 residues. The CDR3 is CASTPGGLGSGELFF. CDR3 in DNA: TGTGCCAGTACCCCTGGGGGACTAGGGTCCGGGGAGCTGTTTTTT. The whole variable domain, filled in from reference TRBV19 and TRBJ2-2, reads DGGITQSPKYLFRKEGQNVTLSCEQNLNHDAMYWYRQDPGQGLRLIYYSQIVNDFQKGDIAEGYSVSREKKESFPLTVTSAQKNPTAFYLCASTPGGLGSGELFFGEGSRLTVL.

The V call is TRBV4-2, the J call TRBJ2-3; TRBD2 matches 12 bases. The CDR3 contains 18 residues. Germline CDR1 LGHNA, CDR2 YNFKEQ. Unmatched junction bases numbered 9, after V lost 3 bases and J lost 2 bases. CDR3 sequence reads: CASSHSPGLAGTTDTQYF. The CDR3 DNA reads TGTGCCAGCAGCCACTCACCGGGACTAGCGGGCACCACAGATACGCAGTATTTT.

J is TRBJ2-7 and V is TRBV2; D might be TRBD1 (6 bases). The CDR3 is 13 residues long. The V end lost 10 bases, the J end lost 1 base, and 14 bases lay between the germline ends. Germline CDR1 reads SNHLY; CDR2 reads FYNNEI. The CDR3 region is CATGTPASYEQYF. The CDR3 DNA follows: TGTGCCACCGGGACACCAGCTTCCTACGAGCAGTACTTC.

The J gene is TRBJ2-1, the V gene TRBV10-3; 7 nucleotides align to TRBD1. Unmatched junction bases numbered 11, after V lost 8 bases and J lost 4 bases. Germline V gene sequence: CDR1 ENHRY, CDR2 SYGVKD. CDR3 length: 15 amino acids. CDR3 sequence reads: CAIRPPGQSYNEQFF. The CDR3 nucleotides read TGTGCCATCCGACCGCCGGGACAGAGTTACAATGAGCAGTTCTTC.

CDR3 sequence (DNA): TGCGCCAGCAGCCGAGGACAGGGCTACGAGCAGTACTTC. This translates into CASSRGQGYEQYF. This chain uses TRBV4-3 with TRBJ2-7; 8 nucleotides match TRBD1. Trimming removed 4 bases from V and 3 bases from J; junction bases left unmatched: 2. CDR1 LGHNA and CDR2 YSLEER come from the germline V gene. This CDR3 has 13 amino acids.

The chain is built from TRBV6-6 and TRBJ2-1; TRBD2 agrees at 7 bases. This CDR3 spans 14 amino acids. After removal of 0 bases from V and 10 bases from J, the junction contained 6 bases not matched to a gene. CDR1 and CDR2 (germline): MNHNY, SVGAGI (reference sequence). CDR3 loop: CASSYSSRGDEQFF. The CDR3 DNA reads as TGTGCCAGCAGTTACTCGAGTCGGGGGGACGAGCAGTTCTTC.

The chain combines TRBV4-2 with TRBJ2-5; D is uncertain. The CDR3 runs 14 residues. V lost 2 bases to trimming and J lost 0 bases, with 7 bases between them. Germline V gene sequence: CDR1 LGHNA, CDR2 YNFKEQ. The CDR3 sequence is CASSQQENQETQYF. CDR3 DNA sequence: TGTGCCAGCAGCCAACAGGAAAACCAAGAGACCCAGTACTTC.

This chain connects TRBV7-2 to TRBJ2-3; 7 positions match TRBD2. The junction had 8 bases not matched to a gene; V was cut back by 0 bases and J by 2 bases. The CDR3 runs to 17 residues. CDR1 and CDR2 from the germline V gene are SGHTA and FQGNSA. CDR3 coding DNA: TGTGCCAGCAGCTTAGCTGTGGGGCGGGGGTACACAGATACGCAGTATTTT. Its translation is CASSLAVGRGYTDTQYF. The full variable domain, rest sourced from reference TRBV7-2 and TRBJ2-3, is GAGVSQSPSNKVTEKGKDVELRCDPISGHTALYWYRQSLGQGLEFLIYFQGNSAPDKSGLPSDRFSAERTGGSVSTLTIQRTQQEDSAVYLCASSLAVGRGYTDTQYFGPGTRLTVL.

V usage is TRBV7-2 and J usage is TRBJ2-7; no definite D call. The V end was cut by 4 bases, the J end by 2 bases, with 9 bases between. CDR1 SGHTA and CDR2 FQGNSA come from the germline V gene. The CDR3 has 13 residues. CDR3: CASSSSPTYEQYF. The CDR3 DNA reads TGTGCCAGCAGCTCAAGCCCCACCTACGAGCAGTACTTC. Full variable domain (remainder filled in from reference TRBV7-2 and TRBJ2-7): GAGVSQSPSNKVTEKGKDVELRCDPISGHTALYWYRQSLGQGLEFLIYFQGNSAPDKSGLPSDRFSAERTGGSVSTLTIQRTQQEDSAVYLCASSSSPTYEQYFGPGTRLTVT.

This chain joins TRBV15 and TRBJ2-2, with D uncertain. The CDR3 sequence is 15 residues long. V lost 1 base to trimming and J lost 5 bases, with 11 bases between them. CDR1 and CDR2 (germline): LNHNV, YYDKDF (reference sequence). CDR3 residues: CATSRVPTKTGELFF. CDR3 DNA: TGTGCCACCAGCAGAGTGCCCACTAAGACCGGGGAGCTGTTTTTT.

This clone was recorded once. V usage is TRBV2 and J usage is TRBJ2-7, with 8 positions matching TRBD2. CDR1 and CDR2 (germline): SNHLY, FYNNEI. The CDR3 is 15 amino acids. V trimming: 6 bases; J trimming: 3 bases; junction bases outside the gene matches: 10. As DNA, the CDR3 is TGTGCCAGCAGCGGAATTAGCGGGATTCTCTACGAGCAGTACTTC. This translates into CASSGISGILYEQYF.

For this clone: Sequence at one end of the junction differs from germline and may be a read error. V is TRBV2 and J is TRBJ2-7; 9 nucleotides agree with TRBD2. The CDR3 totals 14 residues. Germline lookup yields CDR1 SNHLY and CDR2 FYNNEI. Written as DNA, the CDR3 is TGTGCCAGCAGAGCGGGACTAGCTTCCTGCGAGCAGTACTTC. It is translated as CASRAGLASCEQYF.

V is TRBV7-8 and J is TRBJ1-5, with D perhaps TRBD1 (6 bases). The CDR3 sequence is 17 residues long. The V gene lost 6 bases and the J gene lost 1 base, with 19 bases spanning the gap. CDR1 and CDR2 (germline): SGHVS, FQNEAQ. In nucleotides, the CDR3 is TGTGCCAGCAGTTACGGGCGGAACAGGGTGAGCAATCAGCCCCAGCATTTT. Protein sequence: CASSYGRNRVSNQPQHF.